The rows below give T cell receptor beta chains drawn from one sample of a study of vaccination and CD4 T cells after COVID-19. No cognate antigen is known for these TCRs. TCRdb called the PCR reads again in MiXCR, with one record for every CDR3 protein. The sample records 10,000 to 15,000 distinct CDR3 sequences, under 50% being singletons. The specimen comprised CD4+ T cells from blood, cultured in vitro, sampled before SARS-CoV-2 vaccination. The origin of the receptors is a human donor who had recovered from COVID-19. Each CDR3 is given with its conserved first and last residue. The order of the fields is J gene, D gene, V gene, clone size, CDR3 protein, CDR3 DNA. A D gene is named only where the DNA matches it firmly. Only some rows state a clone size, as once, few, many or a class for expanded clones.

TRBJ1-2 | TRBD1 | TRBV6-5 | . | CASSFTGQGAPGGYTF | TGTGCCAGCAGTTTCACGGGACAGGGGGCGCCGGGGGGCTACACCTTC
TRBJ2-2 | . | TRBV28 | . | CASSLVQPTGELFF | TGTGCCAGCAGTTTAGTCCAGCCCACCGGGGAGCTGTTTTTT
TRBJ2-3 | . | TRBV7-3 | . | CASSRDSGTDTQYF | TGTGCCAGCAGCCGGGACTCCGGCACAGATACGCAGTATTTT
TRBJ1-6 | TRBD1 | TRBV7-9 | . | CASSLNPNDRAGNSPLHF | TGTGCCAGCAGCCTTAACCCAAACGACAGGGCAGGCAATTCACCCCTCCACTTT
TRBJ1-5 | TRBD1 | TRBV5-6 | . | CASSLDRGDDQPQHF | TGTGCCAGCAGCTTGGACAGGGGAGATGATCAGCCCCAGCATTTT
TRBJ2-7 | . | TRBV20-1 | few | CSAREDSYEQYF | TGCAGTGCTAGAGAGGACTCCTACGAGCAGTACTTC
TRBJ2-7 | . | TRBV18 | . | CASSPLPGEGYEQYF | TGTGCCAGCTCACCACTCCCGGGAGAAGGCTACGAGCAGTACTTC
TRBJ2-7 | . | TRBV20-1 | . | CSARRAGTSFTYEQYF | TGCAGTGCTAGACGAGCCGGGACCTCCTTCACCTACGAGCAGTACTTC
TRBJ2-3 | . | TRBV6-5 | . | CASSLARTSTDTQYF | TGTGCCAGCAGTTTAGCGAGGACTAGCACAGATACGCAGTATTTT
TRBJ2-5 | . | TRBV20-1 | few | CSARRDSQETQYF | TGCAGTGCTAGGCGGGACAGTCAAGAGACCCAGTACTTC
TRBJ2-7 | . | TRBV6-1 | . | CASSERQEQYF | TGTGCCAGCAGTGAAAGGCAGGAGCAGTACTTC
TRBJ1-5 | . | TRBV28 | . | CASSPLRYGNQPQHF | TGTGCCAGCAGTCCCCTTCGGTACGGCAATCAGCCCCAGCATTTT